Given below is one T cell receptor beta chain in context. Its antigen is currently unknown. The CDR3 consists of 16 residues. V was clipped by 6 bases and J by 4 bases; unmatched bases: 12. Germline assignment: CDR1 SNHLY and CDR2 FYNNEI. The sample originates from a study of cytomegalovirus exposure and HLA in healthy donors. Overall study: Later, an analysis reported that the 130 or so validation repertoires had used the same platform as the roughly 660 first-cohort repertoires.

Findings and limits, study-wide: It was about 150 TCR beta chains that were listed as cytomegalovirus-associated.

The method was immunoSEQ multiplex PCR; TCRdb's version includes in-frame clones alone and lacks a portion of them. The top ten clones hold about 1.5% of a sample with some 170,000 clones, approximately 90% of them seen once. The TCR was taken from a woman in her twenties or thirties in good health and CMV-seronegative. The chain carries TRBV2 and TRBJ2-1, with 7 bases that match TRBD1. The specimen sequenced was PBMCs. CDR3 nucleotides: TGTGCCAGCAGACGCTTACAGGGGTTGAGGTACAATGAGCAGTTCTTC. It is translated as CASRRLQGLRYNEQFF.